This T cell receptor (beta chain) is drawn from a study of cytomegalovirus exposure and HLA in healthy donors. Notes on the study in general: The authors later found HLA-associated TCR beta chains more clonally expanded than equally common others.

PCR amplification relied on 60 Vbeta primers (plus 13 Jbeta primers). The assay was immunoSEQ multiplex PCR, and TCRdb's table has in-frame clones only and misses some. Here the sample spans around 130,000 clones, around 77% being singletons. Comments on this clone: Its target is not known.

Germline V gene data show CDR1 as SGHRS and CDR2 as YFSETQ. The CDR3 contains 14 residues. V was pared by 2 bases and J by 3 bases, with 1 base of the junction left unmatched. This TCR derives from a man in his fifties or sixties in good health and CMV-seronegative. The source material was PBMCs. V usage is TRBV5-1 and J usage is TRBJ2-4, with 8 bases that match TRBD2. CDR3 sequence reads: CASSLAGVKNIQYF. In DNA form, the CDR3 reads TGCGCCAGCAGCTTAGCGGGAGTCAAAAACATTCAGTACTTC. The whole variable domain, remainder taken from reference TRBV5-1 and TRBJ2-4, is KAGVTQTPRYLIKTRGQQVTLSCSPISGHRSVSWYQQTPGQGLQFLFEYFSETQRNKGNFPGRFSGRQFSNSRSEMNVSTLELGDSALYLCASSLAGVKNIQYFGAGTRLSVL.